This T cell receptor (beta chain) was sequenced during a study of blood T cell repertoires in COVID-19 (dated by TCRdb to about 2020). Concerning the study at large: Samples covering the acute and convalescent phases of COVID-19 were provided by collaborators in the United States, Italy and Spain. The prospective study material was composed of cDNA or gDNA derived from T cells, B-cell-depleted T cells, or PBMCs. Deeply sampled blood TCRbeta repertoires from subjects exposed to, actively infected with, or recovered from COVID-19 were included in the dataset. The repertoires were released in a freely available public database intended as a resource for research on the immune response to SARS-CoV-2. The samples were drawn from the first 160 participants of the ongoing ImmuneRACE study and from under 1,500 subjects provided by 6 global collaborators. Sample metadata almost always included a de-identified subject ID, COVID-19 status, age in years and sex. Where available, HLA class I and class II types were obtained from metadata supplied by the sample provider rather than from assay-based typing. On the study overall, not on this receptor specifically: Clinical and demographic metadata were provided uncurated, with the amount varying by source and participant.

TCRbeta CDR3 regions were amplified from genomic DNA using the immunoSEQ Assay, a bias-controlled multiplex PCR. The study's own analysis went as follows. The number of nucleated cells in each sample was estimated by amplification of reference gene primers within the assay. To quantify the absolute abundance of each unique TCRbeta CDR3 rearrangement, sequence reads were collapsed and filtered. For each sample, productive Simpson clonality was calculated as the square root of Simpson's diversity index across productive rearrangements. Held by TCRdb, this immuneACCESS table contains in-frame sequences only and omits some clones. Under half of the omission traces to an unresolved V gene where checked; the cause of the rest is unknown. V, J and clone size are those of that table, while D and trimming were read from the DNA. Within this sample are fewer than 250,000 clones, with 90% of them counted one time only. Clones ranked in the top ten supply about 2.5% of the sample.

On this clone itself: The antigen it binds to is not known. No base quality information exists; no much larger clone differs at one position.

The cysteine opens and the phenylalanine closes a CDR3 of 13 amino acids. Only the CDR3 part of the read is kept: 39 bases, read in frame from the first base. V and J are truncated by 5 bases and 9 bases respectively, leaving an intervening sequence of 16 bases. At one collaborating source in Seattle, patients were enrolled during active infection and were followed longitudinally through the course of disease. Whole blood was collected in K2EDTA tubes by collaborating institutions according to the institutions' own protocols. For TCRbeta analysis, collaborators shipped samples in one of three forms: frozen whole blood, isolated PBMCs, or DNA extracted from either of those sample types.

This sequence was found in a man aged 25 to 45 with COVID-19, enrolled during active disease. Specimen: peripheral blood. The chain couples TRBV5-3 to TRBJ2-3, with TRBD1 as a weak D call on 8 bases. TRBV5-3 is designated an ORF whose function remains uncertain. The DNA is as follows: TGTGCCAGAAGGGGTGGACAGGGAGGGACGCAGTATTTT. Its amino acids are CARRGGQGGTQYF.